The rows below give T cell receptor beta chains drawn from one sample of a study of Ad26.COV2.S vaccination and SARS-CoV-2 variants. TCRdb's table, derived via immunoSEQ multiplex PCR, lists solely in-frame clones and lacks some. The table has 440,000 or so clones, roughly 88% seen once. This specimen consisted of peripheral blood, obtained in a trial of Ad26.COV2.S vaccine versus placebo. The origin of the receptors is a person between 18 and 65 years old who received the Ad26.COV2.S COVID-19 vaccine or a placebo. CDR3s include the opening cysteine and the closing phenylalanine or tryptophan. The order of the fields is J gene, V gene, clone size, CDR3 protein. Clone size is given for some rows only: seen once, a few or many times, or a class if the clone is expanded.

>TRBJ2-7|TRBV10-3|-
CAISDPPHRYEQYF
>TRBJ2-3|TRBV19|-
CASSSREPDTQYF
>TRBJ2-5|TRBV3-1/TRBV3-2|once
CASSQAASGRAVETQYF
>TRBJ2-3|TRBV11-2|-
CASSLESSTDTQYF
>TRBJ2-7|TRBV15|once
CATSRDSRTGYEQYF
>TRBJ1-5|TRBV7-2|few
CASSLVRLNQPQHF
>TRBJ2-1|TRBV2|-
CASSEGTSGIYNEQFF
>TRBJ2-5|TRBV27|-
CASSGAGGETQYF
>TRBJ2-1|TRBV4-2|-
CASSQVRSPTGRNEQFF
>TRBJ2-3|TRBV7-8|-
CASSSRQGGGTDTQYF
>TRBJ2-3|TRBV7-2|once
CASSLGRSRGADTQYF